These T cell receptor beta chains were read from a single sample in a study of tissue T cells after allogeneic stem cell transplantation. The data were produced by immunoSEQ multiplex PCR, yet TCRdb's version contains in-frame clones alone and is incomplete. The sample has more than 6,500 clones, around three fifths seen once. The specimen comprised duodenum tissue, sampled at autopsy. Receptor source: a female donor aged 60 or older with lung cancer. Both conserved end residues are part of each CDR3. The order of the fields is D gene, V gene, J gene, clone size, CDR3 protein, CDR3 DNA. A D gene is named only where the DNA matches it firmly. Rows give clone size only sometimes, using once, few, many, or a class for an expanded clone.

TRBD1	TRBV14	TRBJ2-3	-	CASSQNPDRGTDTQYF	TGTGCCAGCAGCCAAAATCCGGACAGGGGCACAGATACGCAGTATTTT
-	TRBV20-1	TRBJ2-5	-	CSARSDETQYF	TGCAGTGCTAGGAGCGACGAGACCCAGTACTTC
TRBD2	TRBV4-2	TRBJ2-5	few	CASSPGGVQETQYF	TGTGCCAGCAGCCCCGGGGGGGTACAAGAGACCCAGTACTTC
TRBD2	TRBV7-9	TRBJ2-1	medium-sized	CASSVDGGRVYNEQFF	TGTGCCAGCAGCGTCGACGGCGGGAGGGTCTACAATGAGCAGTTCTTC
-	TRBV5-4	TRBJ1-4	few	CASSPHRREGNEKLFF	TGTGCCAGCAGCCCCCACCGTAGGGAGGGGAATGAAAAACTGTTTTTT
-	TRBV2	TRBJ1-1	few	CASSDRTQSEAFF	TGTGCCAGCAGTGACAGGACCCAATCTGAAGCTTTCTTT
-	TRBV4-2	TRBJ2-2	-	CASSQDAVSSGPGELFF	TGTGCCAGCAGCCAAGATGCTGTGAGCAGTGGGCCCGGGGAGCTGTTTTTT
-	TRBV6-5	TRBJ1-1	-	CASSRGYSTEAFF	TGTGCCAGCAGCCGAGGTTATTCCACTGAAGCTTTCTTT
-	TRBV6-5	TRBJ2-2	few	CASKKQYTGELFF	TGTGCCAGCAAGAAACAGTACACCGGGGAGCTGTTTTTT
-	TRBV12-5	TRBJ1-2	-	CASGLSAHRTAGYTF	TGTGCTAGTGGTTTGTCCGCTCACAGGACAGCAGGCTACACCTTC
TRBD2	TRBV3-1/TRBV3-2	TRBJ2-7	-	CASKGRLAGGMYF	TGTGCCAGCAAGGGAAGACTAGCGGGAGGTATGTACTTC
-	TRBV29-1	TRBJ2-1	-	CSVAPGSEQFF	TGCAGCGTTGCACCAGGTAGTGAGCAGTTCTTC
-	TRBV6-6	TRBJ2-7	-	CASSSPKSGRPYEQYF	TGTGCCAGCAGTTCCCCCAAGAGCGGGCGGCCCTACGAGCAGTACTTC
-	TRBV30	TRBJ1-5	-	CAWSRGISNQPQHF	TGTGCCTGGAGCCGGGGGATTAGCAATCAGCCCCAGCATTTT
-	TRBV4-1	TRBJ1-1	-	CASSTGQWNTEAFF	TGCGCCAGCAGTACCGGACAGTGGAACACTGAAGCTTTCTTT
-	TRBV24-1	TRBJ1-5	-	CATSESRVNQPQHF	TGTGCCACCAGTGAAAGCAGGGTTAATCAGCCCCAGCATTTT
TRBD1	TRBV5-4	TRBJ2-7	-	CASSTRPGQGGYEQYF	TGTGCCAGCAGCACCCGACCGGGACAGGGGGGCTACGAGCAGTACTTC
TRBD1	TRBV5-6	TRBJ1-4	-	CASSLVGRGLGNEKLFF	TGTGCCAGCAGCTTGGTCGGTAGGGGGCTTGGTAATGAAAAACTGTTTTTT
TRBD1	TRBV19	TRBJ1-5	few	CASRQGRNQPQHF	TGTGCCAGCCGACAGGGACGCAATCAGCCCCAGCATTTT
-	TRBV27	TRBJ1-1	medium-sized	CASSPQGSRITEAFF	TGTGCCAGCAGTCCTCAGGGGAGCAGGATCACTGAAGCTTTCTTT